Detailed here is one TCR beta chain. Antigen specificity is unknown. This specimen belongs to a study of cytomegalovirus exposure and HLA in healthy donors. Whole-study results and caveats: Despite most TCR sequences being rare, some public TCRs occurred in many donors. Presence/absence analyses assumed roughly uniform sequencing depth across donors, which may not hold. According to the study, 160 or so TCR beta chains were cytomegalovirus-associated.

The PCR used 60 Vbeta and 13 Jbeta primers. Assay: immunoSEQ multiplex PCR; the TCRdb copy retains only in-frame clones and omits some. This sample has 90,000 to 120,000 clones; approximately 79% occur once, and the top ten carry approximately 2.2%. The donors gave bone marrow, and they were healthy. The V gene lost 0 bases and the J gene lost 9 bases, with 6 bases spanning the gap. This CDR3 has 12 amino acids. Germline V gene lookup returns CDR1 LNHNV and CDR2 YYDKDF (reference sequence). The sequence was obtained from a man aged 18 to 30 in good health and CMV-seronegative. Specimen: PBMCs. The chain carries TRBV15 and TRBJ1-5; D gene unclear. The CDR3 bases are TGTGCCACCAGCAGAGAAAACGGGCCCCAGCATTTT. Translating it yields CATSRENGPQHF. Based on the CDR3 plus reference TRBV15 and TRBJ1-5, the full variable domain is DAMVIQNPRYQVTQFGKPVTLSCSQTLNHNVMYWYQQKSSQAPKLLFHYYDKDFNNEADTPDNFQSRRPNTSFCFLDIRSPGLGDTAMYLCATSRENGPQHFGDGTRLSIL.